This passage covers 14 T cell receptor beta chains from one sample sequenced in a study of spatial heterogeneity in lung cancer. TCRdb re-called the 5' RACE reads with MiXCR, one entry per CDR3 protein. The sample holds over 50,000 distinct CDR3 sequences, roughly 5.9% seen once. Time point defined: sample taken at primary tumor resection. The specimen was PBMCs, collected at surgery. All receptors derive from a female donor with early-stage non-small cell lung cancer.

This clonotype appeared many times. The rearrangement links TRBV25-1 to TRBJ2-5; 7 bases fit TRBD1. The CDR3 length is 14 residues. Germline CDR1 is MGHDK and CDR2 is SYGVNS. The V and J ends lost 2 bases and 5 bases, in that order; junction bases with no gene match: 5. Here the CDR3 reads CASSEAGGSETQYF. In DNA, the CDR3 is TGTGCCAGCAGTGAAGCAGGGGGTTCGGAGACCCAGTACTTC.

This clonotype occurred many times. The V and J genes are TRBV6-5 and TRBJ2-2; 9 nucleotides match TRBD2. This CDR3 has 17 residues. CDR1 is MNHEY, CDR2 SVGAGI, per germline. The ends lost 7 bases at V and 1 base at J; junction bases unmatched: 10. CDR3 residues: CASTRGSSGVNTGELFF. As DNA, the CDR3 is TGTGCCAGCACCCGAGGGTCTAGCGGGGTGAACACCGGGGAGCTGTTTTTT.

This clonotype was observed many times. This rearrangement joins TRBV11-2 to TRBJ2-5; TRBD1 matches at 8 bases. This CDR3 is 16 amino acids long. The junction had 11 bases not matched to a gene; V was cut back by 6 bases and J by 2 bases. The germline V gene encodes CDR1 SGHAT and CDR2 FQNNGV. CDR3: CASRPRTGLAQETQYF. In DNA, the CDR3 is TGTGCCAGCAGACCTAGGACAGGGCTCGCTCAAGAGACCCAGTACTTC.

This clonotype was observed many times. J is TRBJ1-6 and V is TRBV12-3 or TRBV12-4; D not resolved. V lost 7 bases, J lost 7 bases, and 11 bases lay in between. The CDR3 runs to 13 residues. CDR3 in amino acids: CASTPAANSPLHF. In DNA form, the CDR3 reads TGTGCCAGCACCCCAGCGGCAAATTCACCCCTCCACTTT.

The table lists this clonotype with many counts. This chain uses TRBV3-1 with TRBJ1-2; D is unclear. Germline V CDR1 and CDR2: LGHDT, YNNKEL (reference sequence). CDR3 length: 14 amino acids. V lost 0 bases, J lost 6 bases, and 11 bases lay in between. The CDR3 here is CASSQDLAADGYTF. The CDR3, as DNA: TGTGCCAGCAGCCAAGATCTGGCAGCGGATGGCTACACCTTC.

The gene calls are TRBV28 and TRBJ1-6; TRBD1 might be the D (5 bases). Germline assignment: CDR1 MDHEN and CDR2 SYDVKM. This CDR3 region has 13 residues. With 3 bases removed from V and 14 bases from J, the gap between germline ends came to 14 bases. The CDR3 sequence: CASSLAGFLSLHF. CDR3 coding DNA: TGTGCCAGCAGTTTGGCAGGGTTTTTATCCCTCCACTTT.

CDR3 coding DNA: TGTGCCAGCAGCTTCAGGCTAGGGGGTACAGATACGCAGTATTTT. As protein: CASSFRLGGTDTQYF. The rearrangement uses TRBV7-2 and TRBJ2-3; weak D call: TRBD1 (6 bases). The CDR3 totals 15 residues. The germline gives CDR1 SGHTA, CDR2 FQGNSA. Between the trimmed V and J ends, which lost 3 bases and 3 bases, there was a span of 13 bases. The full variable domain, in which reference TRBV7-2 and TRBJ2-3 provide the parts outside the CDR3, is GAGVSQSPSNKVTEKGKDVELRCDPISGHTALYWYRQSLGQGLEFLIYFQGNSAPDKSGLPSDRFSAERTGGSVSTLTIQRTQQEDSAVYLCASSFRLGGTDTQYFGPGTRLTVL.

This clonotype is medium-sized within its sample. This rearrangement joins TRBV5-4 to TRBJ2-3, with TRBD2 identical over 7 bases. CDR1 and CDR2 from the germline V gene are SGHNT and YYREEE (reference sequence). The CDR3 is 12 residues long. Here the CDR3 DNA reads TGTGCTATGCGGGAGTTGGGAGATACGCAGTATTTT. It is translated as CAMRELGDTQYF.

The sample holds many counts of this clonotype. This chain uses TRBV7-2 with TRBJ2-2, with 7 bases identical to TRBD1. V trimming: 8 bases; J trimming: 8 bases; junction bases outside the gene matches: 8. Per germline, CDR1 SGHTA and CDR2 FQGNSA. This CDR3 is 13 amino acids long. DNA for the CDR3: TGTGCCAGCGCACGACAGGGACCGGGGGAGCTGTTTTTT. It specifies CASARQGPGELFF.

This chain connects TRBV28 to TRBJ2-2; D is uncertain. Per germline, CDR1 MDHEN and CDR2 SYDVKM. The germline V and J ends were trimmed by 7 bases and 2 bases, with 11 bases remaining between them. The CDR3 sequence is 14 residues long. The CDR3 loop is CASTLMSNTGELFF. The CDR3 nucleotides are TGTGCCAGCACCCTAATGTCCAACACCGGGGAGCTGTTTTTT.

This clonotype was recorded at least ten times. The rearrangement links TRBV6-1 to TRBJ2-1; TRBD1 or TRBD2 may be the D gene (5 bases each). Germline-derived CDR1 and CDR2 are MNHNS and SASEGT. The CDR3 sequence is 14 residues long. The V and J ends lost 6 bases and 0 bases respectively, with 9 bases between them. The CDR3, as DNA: TGTGCCAGCAGAGGGACCAGCTCCTACAATGAGCAGTTCTTC. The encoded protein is CASRGTSSYNEQFF.

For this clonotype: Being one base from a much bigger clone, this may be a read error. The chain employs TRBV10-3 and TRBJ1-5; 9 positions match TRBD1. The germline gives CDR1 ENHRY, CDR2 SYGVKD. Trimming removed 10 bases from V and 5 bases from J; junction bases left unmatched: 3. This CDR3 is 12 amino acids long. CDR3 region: CATRDRDQPQHF. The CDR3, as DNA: TGTGCCACCCGGGACAGGGATCAGCCCCAGCATTTT.

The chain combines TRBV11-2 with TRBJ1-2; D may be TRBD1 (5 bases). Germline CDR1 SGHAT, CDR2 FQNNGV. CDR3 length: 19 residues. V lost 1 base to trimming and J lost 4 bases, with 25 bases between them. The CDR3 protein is CASSLALIRQTSNSYGYTF. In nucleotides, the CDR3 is TGTGCCAGCAGCTTAGCCCTCATCCGACAGACATCGAACTCCTATGGCTACACCTTC.

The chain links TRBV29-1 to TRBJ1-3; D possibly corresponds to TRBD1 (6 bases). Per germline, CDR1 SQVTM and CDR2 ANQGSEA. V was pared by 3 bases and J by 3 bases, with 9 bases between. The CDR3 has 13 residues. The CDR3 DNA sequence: TGCAGCGTTGAGGCAGGGGTTGGAAACACCATATATTTT. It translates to CSVEAGVGNTIYF.